A selection of T cell receptor beta chains follows, all from one sample in a study of T cells after yellow fever vaccination. A single record per CDR3 protein comes from TCRdb applying MiXCR to the 5' RACE reads. Among about 160,000 distinct CDR3 sequences listed, approximately 9.9% were seen once. Sequencing used CD8+ T cells sorted from PBMCs, obtained 45 days after the yellow fever booster vaccination. These receptors were obtained from a man in his late teens or twenties who received the YFV17D yellow fever vaccine. Each CDR3 is given without its conserved first and last residue. The D gene is left open where the match is weak. Rows may omit the clone size; those that give it use once, few, many or a size class.

D gene: TRBD1
J gene: TRBJ1-2
clone size: .
V gene: TRBV4-1
CDR3 protein: ASSQVSGGNYGYT

D gene: .
J gene: TRBJ1-4
clone size: .
V gene: TRBV7-2
CDR3 protein: ASSSGTTPTNEKLF

D gene: TRBD2
J gene: TRBJ2-3
clone size: .
V gene: TRBV10-3
CDR3 protein: AISVLRGEDTQY

D gene: .
J gene: TRBJ1-1
clone size: .
V gene: TRBV6-2/TRBV6-3
CDR3 protein: ASSRLGGPAF

D gene: TRBD2
J gene: TRBJ2-5
clone size: many
V gene: TRBV6-6
CDR3 protein: ASSYSTIAGDQETQY

D gene: .
J gene: TRBJ2-1
clone size: once
V gene: TRBV9
CDR3 protein: ASSEGSSYNEQF

D gene: TRBD1
J gene: TRBJ2-2
clone size: .
V gene: TRBV12-3/TRBV12-4
CDR3 protein: ASSLMAYRGPGGELF

D gene: TRBD2
J gene: TRBJ2-5
clone size: .
V gene: TRBV4-3
CDR3 protein: ASSQESGGAGQTQY

D gene: .
J gene: TRBJ2-7
clone size: few
V gene: TRBV29-1
CDR3 protein: SVVGTDSYEQY

D gene: .
J gene: TRBJ2-1
clone size: few
V gene: TRBV24-1
CDR3 protein: ATWNPDNEQF

D gene: TRBD1
J gene: TRBJ2-5
clone size: many
V gene: TRBV4-3
CDR3 protein: ASSQAQGVGETQY

D gene: .
J gene: TRBJ2-2
clone size: many
V gene: TRBV7-3
CDR3 protein: ASSPQQPPGELF

D gene: TRBD2
J gene: TRBJ2-5
clone size: .
V gene: TRBV3-1
CDR3 protein: ASSHPERGQETQY

D gene: TRBD2
J gene: TRBJ2-1
clone size: few
V gene: TRBV4-1
CDR3 protein: ASSQEPLTSDEQF

D gene: TRBD2
J gene: TRBJ2-5
clone size: .
V gene: TRBV4-3
CDR3 protein: ASSQEGGGYLAETQY

D gene: TRBD1
J gene: TRBJ1-2
clone size: .
V gene: TRBV5-4
CDR3 protein: ASSLEAGGGYGYT

D gene: .
J gene: TRBJ2-3
clone size: few
V gene: TRBV7-8
CDR3 protein: ASSLRESSDTQY

D gene: TRBD1
J gene: TRBJ1-1
clone size: few
V gene: TRBV5-1
CDR3 protein: ASSLGAGGFMNTEAF

D gene: .
J gene: TRBJ1-5
clone size: .
V gene: TRBV19
CDR3 protein: ASHASDGSNQPQH

D gene: TRBD2
J gene: TRBJ2-2
clone size: .
V gene: TRBV5-1
CDR3 protein: ASIVGLANTGELF

D gene: .
J gene: TRBJ2-3
clone size: .
V gene: TRBV28
CDR3 protein: ASSLWAELTDTQY

D gene: TRBD1
J gene: TRBJ2-7
clone size: .
V gene: TRBV12-3/TRBV12-4
CDR3 protein: ASSLEGGTGFSYEQY

D gene: TRBD2
J gene: TRBJ2-1
clone size: .
V gene: TRBV12-3/TRBV12-4
CDR3 protein: ASSWTSMADEQF

D gene: .
J gene: TRBJ2-2
clone size: few
V gene: TRBV7-9
CDR3 protein: ASSLEGNPNTGELF

D gene: .
J gene: TRBJ2-3
clone size: .
V gene: TRBV5-5
CDR3 protein: ASSLVPRDTQY

D gene: .
J gene: TRBJ1-5
clone size: .
V gene: TRBV6-2/TRBV6-3
CDR3 protein: ASRSQVSNQPQH

D gene: .
J gene: TRBJ1-1
clone size: few
V gene: TRBV7-2
CDR3 protein: ASSFGTMNTEAF

D gene: .
J gene: TRBJ2-7
clone size: few
V gene: TRBV4-3
CDR3 protein: ASSQEGFGDEYEQY

D gene: .
J gene: TRBJ1-1
clone size: many
V gene: TRBV7-9
CDR3 protein: ASRGLLNTEAF

D gene: TRBD1
J gene: TRBJ1-5
clone size: few
V gene: TRBV2
CDR3 protein: ASSTTDRNNQPQH

D gene: .
J gene: TRBJ2-1
clone size: few
V gene: TRBV12-3/TRBV12-4
CDR3 protein: ASSWENRLEQF

D gene: .
J gene: TRBJ2-1
clone size: many
V gene: TRBV5-1
CDR3 protein: ASSLEGFSSYNEQF

D gene: .
J gene: TRBJ2-3
clone size: .
V gene: TRBV5-5
CDR3 protein: ASSLEGPRLYPDTQY

D gene: .
J gene: TRBJ2-1
clone size: .
V gene: TRBV27
CDR3 protein: ASRQGSTYNEQF

D gene: .
J gene: TRBJ2-7
clone size: .
V gene: TRBV4-3
CDR3 protein: ASSHDYSASYEQY

D gene: TRBD1
J gene: TRBJ1-5
clone size: few
V gene: TRBV7-8
CDR3 protein: ASSDPPGQGNQPQH

D gene: TRBD1
J gene: TRBJ2-7
clone size: few
V gene: TRBV4-3
CDR3 protein: ASSQGPGGTPEQY